These 25 T cell receptor beta chains share one sample of origin, sequenced in a study of regulatory dendritic cells for organ transplantation. Sorted subsets were CFSE-labeled and cultured around five days with allogeneic dendritic cells. TCRdb's table, derived via immunoSEQ multiplex PCR, lists solely in-frame clones and lacks some. The table lists 10,000 to 11,000 clones, 65% of them singletons, with 0.45% to 0.7% in the top ten. What these receptors recognize is not known. The sample comprised naive CD4+ T cells from blood cultured with dendritic cells. This sample's subset: CD45RA+ naive T cells. The source is a human donor in good health.

This chain connects TRBV4-3 to TRBJ2-5; 11 bases map to TRBD2. Unmatched junction bases numbered 12, after V lost 4 bases and J lost 2 bases. Germline V gene data show CDR1 as LGHNA and CDR2 as YSLEER. This CDR3 has 18 residues. The CDR3 loop is CASSPYLIGTSGQETQYF. CDR3 nucleotides: TGCGCCAGCAGCCCTTATCTTATCGGGACTAGCGGACAAGAGACCCAGTACTTC.

This clone came up a few times. The DNA for the CDR3 is TGTGCCAGTAGTATAGTAGGGGGCAGGTGGAACTATGGCTACACCTTC. Its translation: CASSIVGGRWNYGYTF. The rearrangement links TRBV19 to TRBJ1-2; 7 bases fit TRBD1. Germline V CDR1 and CDR2: LNHDA, SQIVND (reference sequence). The CDR3 is 16 amino acids. V lost 1 base, J lost 2 bases, and 7 bases stayed unmatched.

This clone was counted a few times. The chain recombines TRBV6-5 with TRBJ2-1; 10 nucleotides line up with TRBD1. V trimming: 4 bases; J trimming: 7 bases; junction bases outside the gene matches: 7. This CDR3 has 15 amino acids. Germline values: CDR1 MNHEY, CDR2 SVGAGI. CDR3 protein: CASSSQTGGLNEQFF. The CDR3 nucleotides read TGTGCCAGCAGTTCCCAGACAGGGGGCTTGAATGAGCAGTTCTTC.

Points on this clone: One end of the junction varies from germline; a read error may be responsible. This rearrangement joins TRBV6-5 to TRBJ1-5; no reliable D call. Germline CDR1 is MNHEY and CDR2 is SVGAGI. The length of the CDR3 is 14 residues. CDR3 bases: TGTGTCAGCAGCCATACACGAGGGTATCAGCCCCAGCATTTT. This sequence encodes CVSSHTRGYQPQHF.

The chain links TRBV5-1 to TRBJ2-1, with 9 bases that match TRBD1. V lost 4 bases to trimming and J lost 4 bases; unmatched junction nucleotides: 6. Germline V CDR1 and CDR2: SGHRS, YFSETQ. The CDR3 runs to 15 residues. This chain's CDR3 is CASSPSGQGYNEQFF. The DNA for the CDR3 is TGCGCCAGCAGCCCCTCCGGACAGGGGTACAATGAGCAGTTCTTC. The full variable domain, completed using reference TRBV5-1 and TRBJ2-1, is KAGVTQTPRYLIKTRGQQVTLSCSPISGHRSVSWYQQTPGQGLQFLFEYFSETQRNKGNFPGRFSGRQFSNSRSEMNVSTLELGDSALYLCASSPSGQGYNEQFFGPGTRLTVL.

Only a few counts were recorded for this clone. The rearrangement joins TRBV5-6 to TRBJ1-1, with 10 bases aligning to TRBD1. Germline V gene lookup returns CDR1 SGHDT and CDR2 YYEEEE. Unmatched junction bases numbered 3, after V lost 3 bases and J lost 7 bases. The CDR3 contains 13 residues. The CDR3 DNA follows: TGTGCCAGCAGCTGGGACAGGGGCGGTGAAGCTTTCTTT. Protein: CASSWDRGGEAFF.

J is TRBJ1-6 and V is TRBV6-5, with 7 positions matching TRBD1. Germline V CDR1 and CDR2: MNHEY, SVGAGI. This CDR3 spans 14 amino acids. The V segment lost 5 bases and the J segment 8 bases; nucleotides outside the gene matches: 6. The CDR3 nucleotides read TGTGCCAGCAGTATCACAGGGGAAGATTCACCCCTCCACTTT. Amino acid sequence: CASSITGEDSPLHF.

This clone was picked up a small number of times. The V gene is TRBV19, the J gene TRBJ1-1; D not certain. This CDR3 has 11 amino acids. Per germline, CDR1 LNHDA and CDR2 SQIVND (reference sequence). Trimming shortened V by 10 bases and J by 3 bases, and 9 bases separated the two germline ends. The CDR3 here is CATRYYTEAFF. CDR3 in DNA: TGTGCCACCCGGTATTACACTGAAGCTTTCTTT. Variable domain in full (rest from reference TRBV19 and TRBJ1-1): DGGITQSPKYLFRKEGQNVTLSCEQNLNHDAMYWYRQDPGQGLRLIYYSQIVNDFQKGDIAEGYSVSREKKESFPLTVTSAQKNPTAFYLCATRYYTEAFFGQGTRLTVV.

V usage is TRBV18 and J usage is TRBJ2-2; 9 bases are shared with TRBD1. The germline V gene has CDR1 KGHSH and CDR2 LQKENI. The CDR3 has 18 amino acids. Germline trimming cut 2 bases from V and 5 bases from J; bases unmatched to any gene: 12. The CDR3 sequence: CASSPRARDRVTTGELFF. The CDR3 nucleotides read TGTGCCAGCTCACCAAGGGCTCGGGACAGGGTTACGACCGGGGAGCTGTTTTTT.

The rearrangement links TRBV6-6 to TRBJ1-3; a weak D match, TRBD1 (6 bases). CDR3 length: 16 amino acids. Between the trimmed V and J ends, which lost 2 bases and 0 bases, there was a span of 11 bases. Germline V CDR1 and CDR2: MNHNY, SVGAGI (reference sequence). The CDR3 DNA sequence: TGTGCCAGCAGTTACGTACAGGGCAGCTCTGGAAACACCATATATTTT. Translation gives CASSYVQGSSGNTIYF.

This chain uses TRBV29-1 with TRBJ2-2; tentatively, D is TRBD2 (7 bases). Germline V gene lookup returns CDR1 SQVTM and CDR2 ANQGSEA. Trimming pared 7 bases from V and 2 bases from J, leaving 17 bases between. CDR3 length: 15 residues. The CDR3 region is CSARGGGSNTGELFF. The CDR3 nucleotides are TGCAGCGCCCGAGGGGGGGGCTCAAACACCGGGGAGCTGTTTTTT.

CDR3 nucleotide sequence: TGTGCCATCCCAGCCATACAGGGGGGAGGGGTCACCGGGGAGCTGTTTTTT. It is translated as CAIPAIQGGGVTGELFF. The gene calls are TRBV5-4 and TRBJ2-2, with D perhaps matching TRBD1 (8 bases). CDR3 length: 17 amino acids. The V and J ends lost 9 bases and 4 bases respectively, with 25 bases between them. CDR1 and CDR2 from the germline V gene are SGHNT and YYREEE (reference sequence).

The rearrangement joins TRBV27 to TRBJ2-2; D is possibly TRBD1 (5 bases). The V gene lost 5 bases and the J gene lost 1 base, with 20 bases spanning the gap. CDR1 is MNHEY and CDR2 is SMNVEV in the germline V gene (reference sequence). This CDR3 spans 18 amino acids. This CDR3 is CASSPDPGHKLNTGELFF. The CDR3 nucleotides read TGTGCCAGCAGTCCCGACCCCGGACACAAACTGAACACCGGGGAGCTGTTTTTT.

The chain links TRBV5-1 to TRBJ2-5, with 12 nucleotides matching TRBD2. This CDR3 comprises 16 residues. Germline loops: CDR1 SGHRS, CDR2 YFSETQ. Trimming took 4 bases from V and 4 from J; bases not matched to a gene: 8. The CDR3 DNA sequence: TGCGCCAGCAGCGGGACTAGCGGGCGAAGGGGAGAGACCCAGTACTTC. Its translation is CASSGTSGRRGETQYF.

The chain has TRBV5-1 and TRBJ2-7; 8 nucleotides agree with TRBD1. CDR1 SGHRS and CDR2 YFSETQ come from the germline V gene. This CDR3 contains 15 residues. V was pared by 4 bases and J by 3 bases, with 9 bases of the junction left unmatched. For the CDR3, the DNA is TGCGCCAGCAGCGAAGCTCCCGGGACAGGCTACGAGCAGTACTTC. As protein: CASSEAPGTGYEQYF.

This rearrangement joins TRBV18 to TRBJ2-1; D is perhaps TRBD2 (6 bases). Germline CDR1 reads KGHSH; CDR2 reads LQKENI. V shed 3 bases and J shed 4 bases, with 7 bases lying between them. CDR3 length: 13 amino acids. CDR3 amino acids: CASSPGGYNEQFF. Here the CDR3 DNA reads TGTGCCAGCTCACCCGGAGGGTACAATGAGCAGTTCTTC. The full variable domain, with the rest looked up from reference TRBV18 and TRBJ2-1, is NAGVMQNPRHLVRRRGQEARLRCSPMKGHSHVYWYRQLPEEGLKFMVYLQKENIIDESGMPKERFSAEFPKEGPSILRIQQVVRGDSAAYFCASSPGGYNEQFFGPGTRLTVL.

This chain joins TRBV5-1 and TRBJ2-3; no clear D. Looked up from germline, CDR1 is SGHRS and CDR2 is YFSETQ. V lost 0 bases and J 4 bases, leaving 12 bases between the germline ends. The CDR3 loop spans 15 amino acids. For the CDR3, the DNA is TGCGCCAGCAGCTTGGACGGTACAGATTCAGATACGCAGTATTTT. It translates to CASSLDGTDSDTQYF.

This chain connects TRBV19 to TRBJ2-3, with D possibly TRBD2 on 6 matching bases. CDR3 size: 16 residues. Trimming pared 6 bases from V and 8 bases from J, leaving 24 bases between. Germline CDR1 reads LNHDA; CDR2 reads SQIVND (reference sequence). This CDR3 is CASRGDKRVPGGTQYF. As DNA, the CDR3 is TGTGCCAGTAGGGGGGATAAACGGGTCCCCGGGGGTACGCAGTATTTT. Based on the CDR3 plus reference TRBV19 and TRBJ2-3, the full variable domain is DGGITQSPKYLFRKEGQNVTLSCEQNLNHDAMYWYRQDPGQGLRLIYYSQIVNDFQKGDIAEGYSVSREKKESFPLTVTSAQKNPTAFYLCASRGDKRVPGGTQYFGPGTRLTVL.

J is TRBJ1-4 and V is TRBV6-5; maybe TRBD1 (5 bases). The CDR3 is 12 residues long. V was trimmed by 9 bases and J by 6 bases, leaving 11 bases between them. CDR1 MNHEY and CDR2 SVGAGI come from the germline V gene. CDR3 DNA: TGTGCCAGTCGGGGGTGGGATGAAAAACTGTTTTTT. Translating it yields CASRGWDEKLFF.

There are a few counts of this clone. The V call is TRBV5-5, the J call TRBJ2-7, with D tentatively TRBD2 (6 bases). The length of the CDR3 is 15 residues. Trimming shortened V by 4 bases and J by 4 bases, and 18 bases separated the two germline ends. Looked up from germline, CDR1 is SGHKS and CDR2 is YYEKEE (reference sequence). The CDR3 sequence is CASSPLQRAGYEQYF. The DNA for the CDR3 is TGTGCCAGCAGCCCCCTACAGCGGGCAGGGTACGAGCAGTACTTC.

The chain recombines TRBV5-1 with TRBJ1-5; 7 bases align to TRBD1. Germline loops: CDR1 SGHRS, CDR2 YFSETQ. The CDR3 length is 15 residues. The trim removed 1 base at V and 4 bases at J, leaving 5 bases unmatched. CDR3 region: CASSLTGTENQPQHF. Here the CDR3 DNA reads TGCGCCAGCAGCTTGACCGGGACAGAAAATCAGCCCCAGCATTTT.

The chain couples TRBV2 to TRBJ1-2; 7 positions match TRBD1. Germline CDR1 SNHLY, CDR2 FYNNEI. The CDR3 loop spans 14 amino acids. J lost 3 bases, V lost 3 bases, and 4 bases had no gene match. Here the CDR3 reads CASSDLQGDYGYTF. For the CDR3, the DNA is TGTGCCAGCAGTGACCTCCAGGGGGACTATGGCTACACCTTC.

The chain carries TRBV6-5 and TRBJ1-1, with TRBD1 matching over 8 bases. The CDR3 has 13 residues. Germline CDR1 reads MNHEY; CDR2 reads SVGAGI. After removal of 10 bases from V and 3 bases from J, the junction contained 7 bases not matched to a gene. CDR3 region: CAIGQGRHTEAFF. The DNA of the CDR3 is TGTGCCATCGGACAGGGTCGGCACACTGAAGCTTTCTTT.

The rearrangement uses TRBV11-3 and TRBJ1-1, with TRBD1 identical over 9 bases. V lost 4 bases to trimming and J lost 5 bases; unmatched junction nucleotides: 8. Germline values: CDR1 SGHNT, CDR2 YENEEA. The CDR3 has 15 residues. CDR3 amino acids: CASSSGQGVDTEAFF. The CDR3 coding sequence is TGTGCCAGCAGCTCGGGACAGGGCGTAGATACTGAAGCTTTCTTT.

J is TRBJ1-5 and V is TRBV19; TRBD1 aligns across 9 bases. This CDR3 has 15 amino acids. Germline V gene data show CDR1 as LNHDA and CDR2 as SQIVND (reference sequence). J lost 2 bases, V lost 4 bases, and 3 bases had no gene match. CDR3 protein: CASSTGQGGNQPQHF. The CDR3 DNA reads TGTGCCAGTAGTACGGGACAGGGAGGCAATCAGCCCCAGCATTTT.